This T cell receptor (beta chain) was identified in a study of T cell repertoires in cytomegalovirus infection (dated by TCRdb to about 2019). Notes on the research overall: Donor HLA type was relevant to the analysis, as public TCR beta signatures indicated carriage of CMV infection together with the matching HLA type. Results and caveats for the whole study, not just this receptor: The ex vivo response was dominated by HLA-C-restricted CMV-specific TCR beta clonotypes, and the single most frequent clonotype in two of eight donors was supplied by these HLA-C-restricted clonotypes. Cumulative frequency of public TCR beta family members discriminated carriers of CMV infection plus the relevant HLA type in this cohort and an independent approximately 350-donor cohort.

For CDR1 and CDR2, the germline V gene lists SGHRS and YFSETQ. The CDR3, cysteine through phenylalanine, is 16 amino acids long. Here the CDR3 DNA is all that survives: 48 bases in frame from base 1. V loses 3 bases at its end and J loses 3 bases; junction bases beyond the gene matches: 3. This clonotype showed up just a few times. There is no known antigen for this receptor. No qualities accompany the bases; no much larger clone lies one base away. TCRdb records Illumina HiSeq 1500 as the sequencer. The public reads were quality trimmed at Q25 with fastp and then assembled into clones with MiXCR by TCRdb, keeping productive beta chains. Merged by CDR3 protein, the rows form single entries marked with the most common genes and DNA. In this sample the table shows roughly 760,000 distinct CDR3 sequences, less than 40% of which occur a single time. The top ten hold under 3% of the sample.

The receptor comes from a human donor in good health (CMV status not recorded). Some clones in this sample may be carry-over from other donors' samples. The material sequenced was PBMCs. In this chain, TRBV5-1 is recombined with TRBJ2-2; 12 central nucleotides agree with TRBD2. The CDR3: CASSWRTSGDTGELFF. In nucleotides, the sequence is TGCGCCAGCAGCTGGCGGACTAGCGGGGACACCGGGGAGCTGTTTTTT.